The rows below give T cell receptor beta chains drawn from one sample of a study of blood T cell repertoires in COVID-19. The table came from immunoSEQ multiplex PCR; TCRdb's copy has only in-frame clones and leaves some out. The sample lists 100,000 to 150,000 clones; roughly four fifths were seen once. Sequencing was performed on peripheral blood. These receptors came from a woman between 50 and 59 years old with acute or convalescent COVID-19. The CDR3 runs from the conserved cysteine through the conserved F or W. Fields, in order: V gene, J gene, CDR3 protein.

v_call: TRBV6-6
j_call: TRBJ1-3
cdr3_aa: CASSYQGQGSGNTIYF

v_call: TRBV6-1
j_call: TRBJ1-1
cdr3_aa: CASSEAGTMEAFF

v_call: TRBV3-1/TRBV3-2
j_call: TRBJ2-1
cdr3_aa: CASSLRGEQFF

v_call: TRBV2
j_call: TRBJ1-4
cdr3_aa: CASSPGTGLEKLFF

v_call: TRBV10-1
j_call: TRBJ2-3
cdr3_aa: CASSGDLWGLNTQYF

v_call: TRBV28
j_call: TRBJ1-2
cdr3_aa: CASSVSNYGYTF

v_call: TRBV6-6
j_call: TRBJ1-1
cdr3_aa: CASRRRDNLMNTEAFF

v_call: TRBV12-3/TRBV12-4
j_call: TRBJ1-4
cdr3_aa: CASNSRGGEKLFF

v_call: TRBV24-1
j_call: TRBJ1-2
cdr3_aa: CATSDAVYGYTF

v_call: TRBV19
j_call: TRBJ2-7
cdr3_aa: CASSRNGGTYEQYF

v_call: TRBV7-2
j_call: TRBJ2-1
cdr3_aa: CASSLHWSSYNEQFF

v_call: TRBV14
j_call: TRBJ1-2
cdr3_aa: CASSLGQLYGYTF

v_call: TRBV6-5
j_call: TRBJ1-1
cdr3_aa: CASSQGRNTEAFF

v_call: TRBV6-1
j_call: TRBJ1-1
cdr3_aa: CASSENRGTEAFF

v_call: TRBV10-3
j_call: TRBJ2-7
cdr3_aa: CASRGTSYEQYF

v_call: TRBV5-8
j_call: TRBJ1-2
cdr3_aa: CASSPRGVFYGYTF

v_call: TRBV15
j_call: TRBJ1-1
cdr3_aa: CAGRQGAVGTEAFF

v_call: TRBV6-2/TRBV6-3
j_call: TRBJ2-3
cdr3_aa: CASSPHRDRADTQYF

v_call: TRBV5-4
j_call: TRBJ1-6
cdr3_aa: CASSSGTGNNSPLHF

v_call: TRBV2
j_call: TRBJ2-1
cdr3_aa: CASSPGQGWNEQFF

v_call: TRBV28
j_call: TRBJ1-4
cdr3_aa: CASSLRGAGGKLFF

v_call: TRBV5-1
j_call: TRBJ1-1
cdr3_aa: CASSPSWTGVDTEAFF

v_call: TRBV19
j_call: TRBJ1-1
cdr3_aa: CASSTTGFNTEAFF

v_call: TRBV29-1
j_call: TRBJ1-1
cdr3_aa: CSVAYEAGNTEAFF

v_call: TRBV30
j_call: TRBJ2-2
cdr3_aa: CAWKSGLGGTGELFF

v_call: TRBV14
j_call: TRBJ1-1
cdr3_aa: CASSQETGFEAFF

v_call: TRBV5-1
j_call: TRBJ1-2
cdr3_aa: CASSQRRGGTYGYTF

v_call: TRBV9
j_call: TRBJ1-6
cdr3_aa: CASSKEGQAPWALHF

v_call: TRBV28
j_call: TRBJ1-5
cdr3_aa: CASSRQGTQPQHF